Sequencing of this T cell receptor (beta chain) was carried out in a study of shared clonotypes between healthy human individuals (dated by TCRdb to 2019 to 2021). Regarding the complete study: The cohort included a few men and two women between 18 and 49 years of age. For each donor, CD4 naive and CD4 memory were each given three plates, CD8 naive was given two plates, and CD8 memory was given one plate. Blood TCR repertoires of roughly 5 healthy adults were deeply sequenced to estimate repertoire size and the extent of clonotype sharing between individuals. Different laboratories and diverse techniques were used to prepare libraries and sequence TCR repertoires, to increase sequencing depth and limit assay-specific biases. Each donor's leukapheresis produced roughly between roughly 0.9 and 8.9 billion PBMCs. The research as a whole found: Because the study included only a small number of donors, the genetic and exposure-history diversity represented was limited. Even with the large sequencing depth, rarefaction of the sorted-subset datasets indicated that sequencing was incomplete. When a few donors were compared, the shared fraction of clonotypes was 5% to 6.5% for naive CD4, more than 3% for naive CD8, 2% to 2.5% for memory CD4, and under 0.5% for memory CD8. Clonotypes shared by all four sorted-subset donors showed higher generation probabilities than non-shared clonotypes. Sampling was limited to blood, and TCR repertoires in tissue likely differ from TCR repertoires in blood. Larger estimated clonotype richness was generally found for naive subsets than for memory subsets. Pairwise subsampling indicated that sequencing depth was expected to affect the degree of clonotype sharing among donors.

Using the deep immunoSEQ assay, multiplex PCR amplified TCR CDR3 regions from genomic DNA. Genomic DNA extracted from each cell subset was distributed evenly over all wells of several immunoSEQ 96-well plates, and each plate served as one replicate. For sorted subsets, 200 ng of genomic DNA, equivalent to 25,000 to 30,000 T cell genomes, went into each replicate PCR. Purified libraries were quantified with a Qubit 3.0 fluorometer, sized on a Bioanalyzer 2100, and re-quantified with the KAPA Library Quantification kit. Every immunoSEQ 96-well plate was sequenced on a separate single-read 150-cycle Illumina NextSeq 550 flow cell. As for the original processing: Because the immunoSEQ output included only junctional sequences and no quality scores, the filtering could not be the same as the filtering used for full-length reads. To assign V/J genes and CDR3, sequences were annotated using PyIR, a Python wrapper for IgBLAST v1.9, with IMGT germline references. Reads were removed for weak V/J assignments (E-value above 1e-6), missing CDR3, stop codons, out-of-frame junctions, or ambiguous translated residues. V3J clonotypes were defined as sequences sharing an identical inferred V gene, J gene, and CDR3 amino acid sequence. Percentage overlap between repertoires was calculated by dividing the number of shared unique clonotypes by the size of the smaller repertoire. Repertoire richness was assessed with RTK rarefaction, the Chao1 estimator, and Recon v2.1 estimates of unobserved clonotypes. Generation probabilities for all TCRbeta clonotypes obtained by the gDNA method from a handful of donors were computed using OLGA. Not all clones reach the TCRdb copy of this immuneACCESS table, which keeps in-frame sequences only. Checked studies attribute under half of the gap to unresolved V genes and leave the rest unexplained. The DNA gave D and trimming, while V, J and clone size come from that table. This sample comprises around 1,900,000 clones, 93% of them detected only once. The top ten hold approximately 1.7% of the sample.

Deletion took 6 bases off V and 4 bases off J, with a span of 14 bases between the germline ends. The germline V gene provides CDR1 MRHNA and CDR2 SNTAGT. The CDR3, from cysteine to phenylalanine, totals 14 residues. Only the CDR3 DNA stays, 42 bases, in frame from base 1. As to this clone: The specificity of this receptor is unknown. Per-nucleotide qualities are absent, and no much larger clonotype sits a single base away.

For the CD8 naive samples, CD45RO-negative cells were positively selected for CCR7, yielding a CD45RA+CCR7+ population from which TemRA cells were excluded. The donors were healthy, HIV-negative adults who had no recently reported acute infections or vaccinations. Every donor was a Caucasian adult living in Nashville, Tennessee, USA. Blood was obtained by leukapheresis, after which PBMCs were separated by Ficoll-Histopaque density gradient centrifugation and cryopreserved in liquid nitrogen vapor phase. Analytical flow cytometry was used to check the purity and quantity of each magnetically sorted T cell population. Each sorted fraction had its genomic DNA isolated and then quantified by UV absorbance on a Nanodrop 2000c.

The chain employs TRBV6-4 and TRBJ2-3; matching of 5 bases hints at TRBD2 as the D gene. This clonotype was sampled from a young man in good health. Some clones in this sample may be carry-over from other donors' samples. The material sequenced was naive CD8+ T cells from PBMCs. According to the study, the label for this sample's cell subset or site signals: CD45RA+CCR7+. The DNA is as follows: TGTGCCAGCAGCCCGATTCCCGGGGCAGATACGCAGTATTTT. It specifies CASSPIPGADTQYF.